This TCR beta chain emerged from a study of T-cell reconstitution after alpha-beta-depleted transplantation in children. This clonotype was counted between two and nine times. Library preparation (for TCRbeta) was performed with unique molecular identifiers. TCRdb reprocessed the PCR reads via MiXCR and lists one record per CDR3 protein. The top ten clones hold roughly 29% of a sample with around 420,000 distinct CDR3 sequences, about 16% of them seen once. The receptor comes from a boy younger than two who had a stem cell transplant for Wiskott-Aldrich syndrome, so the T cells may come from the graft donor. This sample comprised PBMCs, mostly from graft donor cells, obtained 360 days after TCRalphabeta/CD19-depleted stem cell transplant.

The CDR3 DNA sequence: TGTGCCAGCAGTCCCCTAGGCAACACCGGGGAGCTGTTTTTT. Its translation: CASSPLGNTGELFF. The chain carries TRBV25-1 and TRBJ2-2; D not resolved. V gave up 5 bases and J gave up 2 bases, with 9 bases separating them. The CDR3 totals 14 residues. CDR1 and CDR2 from the germline V gene are MGHDK and SYGVNS.